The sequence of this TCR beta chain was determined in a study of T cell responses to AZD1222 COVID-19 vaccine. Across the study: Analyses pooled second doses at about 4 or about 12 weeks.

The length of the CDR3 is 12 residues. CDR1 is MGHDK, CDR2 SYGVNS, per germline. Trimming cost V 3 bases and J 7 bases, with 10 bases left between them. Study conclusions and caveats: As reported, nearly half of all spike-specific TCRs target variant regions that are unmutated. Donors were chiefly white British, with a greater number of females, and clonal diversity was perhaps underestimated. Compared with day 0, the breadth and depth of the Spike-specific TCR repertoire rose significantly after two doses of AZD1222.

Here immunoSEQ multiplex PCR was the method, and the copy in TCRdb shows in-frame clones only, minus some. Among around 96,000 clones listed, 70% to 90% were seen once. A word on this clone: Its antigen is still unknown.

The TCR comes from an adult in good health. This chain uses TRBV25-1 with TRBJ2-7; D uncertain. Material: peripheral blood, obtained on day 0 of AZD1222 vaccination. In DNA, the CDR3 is TGTGCCAGCAGTGAGTACCGTGGAGAGCAGTACTTC. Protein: CASSEYRGEQYF.